This TCR beta chain was sequenced for a study of T cell clonality in common variable immunodeficiency. The CDR3 consists of 15 residues. Trimming stripped 0 bases from V and 1 base from J, with 10 bases between. The germline V gene has CDR1 SGHRS and CDR2 YFSETQ. This table comes from immunoSEQ multiplex PCR, and its TCRdb copy is limited to in-frame clones, with some not included. Singletons are absent from the sample, which has about 60,000 clones. This clone was detected ten times or more. The CDR3 end falls 3 residues outside the read, so it is completed with the germline J gene. This sequence was found in a person aged 18 to 75 in good health. Sequencing was performed on peripheral blood mononuclear cells. The chain is built from TRBV5-1 and TRBJ1-1; D is uncertain. CDR3 in amino acids: CASSLAPSSNTEAFF. The DNA read from the CDR3 is TGCGCCAGCAGCTTGGCGCCCAGTTCGAACACTGAA.